This TCR beta chain was captured in a study of cytomegalovirus exposure and HLA in healthy donors. Overall study: Around 85 million unique TCR sequences came from HLA-typed donors in an early release.

Study-level results: Clonal expansion, a later analysis showed, was greater in HLA-associated TCR beta chains than in equally common others.

In regard to this clone: Its antigen remains unknown.

The primer mix had 60 Vbeta and 13 Jbeta primers. Using immunoSEQ multiplex PCR, the repertoire was profiled, and TCRdb retains in-frame clones only, with some absent. This table holds roughly 200,000 clones, around 82% found once. This CDR3 has 16 amino acids. After removal of 6 bases from V and 0 bases from J, the junction contained 6 bases not matched to a gene. CDR1 is MNHEY and CDR2 is SMNVEV in the germline V gene (reference sequence). The sequenced sample consisted of PBMCs. This clonotype was sampled from a man in his 60s in good health and CMV-seronegative. The chain uses TRBV27 and TRBJ2-2; 8 bases align to TRBD1. The CDR3 is CASRTPGGPNTGELFF. As DNA, the CDR3 is TGTGCCAGCAGAACCCCAGGGGGCCCGAACACCGGGGAGCTGTTTTTT.